This is a list of T cell receptor beta chains from one sample in a study of radiation and T cells in renal cell carcinoma. The method was immunoSEQ multiplex PCR; TCRdb's version includes in-frame clones alone and lacks a portion of them. The table includes 50,000 to 75,000 clones, over 70% detected once. The sample here was blood, taken from a patient whose treatment included radiotherapy and nephrectomy. The receptors stem from a man aged 60 to 69 with renal cell carcinoma. Each CDR3 is given with its conserved first and last residue. A D gene is named only where the DNA matches it firmly. A row's size may be missing; if present it is once, few, many or a size class.

NA	TRBV7-3	TRBJ1-1	NA	CASSSGGQNTEAFF	TGTGCCAGCAGCTCCGGGGGTCAGAACACTGAAGCTTTCTTT
NA	TRBV7-2	TRBJ1-2	NA	CASSLANSPSGYGYTF	TGTGCCAGCAGCTTAGCTAACTCCCCCTCGGGCTATGGCTACACCTTC
TRBD2	TRBV7-8	TRBJ2-5	NA	CASSLATQRGPLETQYF	TGTGCCAGCAGCTTAGCGACTCAGCGGGGGCCTCTTGAGACCCAGTACTTC
NA	TRBV4-3	TRBJ2-2	NA	CASSVQGASTGELFF	TGCGCCAGCAGCGTACAGGGTGCGAGCACCGGGGAGCTGTTTTTT
NA	TRBV6-5	TRBJ1-1	NA	CASSSYTSTEAFF	TGTGCCAGCAGTTCATACACAAGCACTGAAGCTTTCTTT
TRBD1	TRBV6-6	TRBJ2-1	once	CASSHRGNEQFF	TGTGCCAGCAGCCACAGGGGAAATGAGCAGTTCTTC
NA	TRBV13	TRBJ2-7	NA	CASSFRNYEQYF	TGTGCCAGCAGCTTCCGCAACTACGAGCAGTACTTC
NA	TRBV13	TRBJ1-2	NA	CASSVYPGGDGNYGYTF	TGTGCCAGCAGCGTCTACCCCGGAGGGGACGGCAACTATGGCTACACCTTC
TRBD1	TRBV7-2	TRBJ1-5	NA	CASSPRDSNNQPQHF	TGTGCCAGCAGCCCCCGGGACAGTAACAATCAGCCCCAGCATTTT
NA	TRBV27	TRBJ1-1	NA	CASSLTPMNTEAFF	TGTGCCAGCAGTCTCACCCCCATGAACACTGAAGCTTTCTTT
NA	TRBV27	TRBJ1-2	medium-sized	CASRAEDYGYTF	TGTGCCAGCAGGGCAGAGGACTATGGCTACACCTTC
TRBD1	TRBV18	TRBJ2-3	NA	CASSPGTGDSDTQYF	TGTGCCAGCTCACCAGGAACAGGGGATTCAGATACGCAGTATTTT
NA	TRBV5-1	TRBJ1-1	NA	CASSGSGMNTEAFF	TGCGCCAGCAGCGGTAGCGGTATGAACACTGAAGCTTTCTTT
NA	TRBV19	TRBJ1-1	NA	CASSLKSNTEAFF	TGTGCCAGTAGCCTAAAGTCTAACACTGAAGCTTTCTTT
NA	TRBV19	TRBJ2-3	NA	CASSDAGQSTDTQYF	TGTGCCAGTAGTGATGCGGGACAGAGCACAGATACGCAGTATTTT
TRBD1	TRBV30	TRBJ1-2	NA	CAWSGGQGASGYTF	TGTGCCTGGAGTGGAGGACAGGGGGCTTCTGGCTACACCTTC
NA	TRBV11-3	TRBJ1-1	NA	CASSPAAARNTEAFF	TGTGCCAGCAGCCCAGCGGCGGCCAGGAACACTGAAGCTTTCTTT
NA	TRBV27	TRBJ1-2	NA	CASSSQGDLVKFGYTF	TGTGCCAGCAGTTCCCAAGGGGACCTGGTAAAGTTTGGCTACACCTTC
NA	TRBV4-3	TRBJ1-1	once	CASSQEIWDWRGGDTEAFF	TGCGCCAGCAGCCAAGAAATCTGGGATTGGAGGGGGGGGGACACTGAAGCTTTCTTT